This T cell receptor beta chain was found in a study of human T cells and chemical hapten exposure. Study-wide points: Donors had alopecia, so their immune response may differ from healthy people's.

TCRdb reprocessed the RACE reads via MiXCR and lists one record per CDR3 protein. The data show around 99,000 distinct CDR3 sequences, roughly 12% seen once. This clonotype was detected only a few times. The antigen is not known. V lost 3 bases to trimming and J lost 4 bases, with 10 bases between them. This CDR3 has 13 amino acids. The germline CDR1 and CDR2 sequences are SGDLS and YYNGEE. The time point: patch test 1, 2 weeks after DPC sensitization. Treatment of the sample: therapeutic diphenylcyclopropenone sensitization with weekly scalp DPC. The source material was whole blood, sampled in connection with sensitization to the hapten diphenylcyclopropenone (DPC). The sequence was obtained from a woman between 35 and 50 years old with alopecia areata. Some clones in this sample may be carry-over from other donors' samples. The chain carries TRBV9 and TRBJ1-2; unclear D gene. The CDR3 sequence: CASSGTGPYGYTF. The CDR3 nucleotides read TGTGCCAGCAGCGGGACTGGCCCCTATGGCTACACCTTC. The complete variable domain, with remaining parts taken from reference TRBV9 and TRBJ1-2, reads DSGVTQTPKHLITATGQRVTLRCSPRSGDLSVYWYQQSLDQGLQFLIQYYNGEERAKGNILERFSAQQFPDLHSELNLSSLELGDSALYFCASSGTGPYGYTFGSGTRLTVV.